These 21 T cell receptor beta chains share one sample of origin, sequenced in a study of blood T cell repertoires in COVID-19. Using immunoSEQ multiplex PCR, the repertoire was profiled, and TCRdb retains in-frame clones only, with some absent. The data contain about 250,000 clones, about 87% of them singletons. The specimen was peripheral blood. These receptors all come from a woman in her 30s with COVID-19, enrolled during active disease.

In this sample, this clone turned up once. The chain links TRBV19 to TRBJ2-1; weak D call: TRBD2 (7 bases). From germline, CDR1 is LNHDA and CDR2 SQIVND (reference sequence). The CDR3 totals 15 residues. Trimming removed 2 bases at V and 7 bases at J, with 15 bases between. The CDR3 is CASSIWGGKRNEQFF. In DNA form, the CDR3 reads TGTGCCAGTAGTATATGGGGGGGCAAGCGTAATGAGCAGTTCTTC.

The rearrangement links TRBV6-5 to TRBJ1-1; TRBD1 might be the D (5 bases). Germline V gene sequence: CDR1 MNHEY, CDR2 SVGAGI. Deletions cut 6 bases from V and 3 bases from J, with 14 bases between. The CDR3 runs to 14 residues. Written as DNA, the CDR3 is TGTGCCAGCAGCACCCATGGGGCGGACACTGAAGCTTTCTTT. It yields the protein CASSTHGADTEAFF.

This chain connects TRBV7-8 to TRBJ1-1; no reliable D call. The CDR3 runs to 15 residues. Per germline, CDR1 SGHVS and CDR2 FQNEAQ. Trimming left V 1 base short and J 7 bases short, with 16 bases between. The CDR3 protein is CASSLVPSVAGEAFF. CDR3 in DNA: TGTGCCAGCAGCTTAGTCCCTAGCGTGGCCGGTGAAGCTTTCTTT. Using reference TRBV7-8 and TRBJ1-1 for the parts outside the CDR3, the full variable domain is GAGVSQSPRYKVAKRGQDVALRCDPISGHVSLFWYQQALGQGPEFLTYFQNEAQLDKSGLPSDRFFAERPEGSVSTLKIQRTQQEDSAVYLCASSLVPSVAGEAFFGQGTRLTVV.

The chain has TRBV7-8 and TRBJ2-5; 7 bases match TRBD2. The CDR3 runs to 13 residues. Germline V gene sequence: CDR1 SGHVS, CDR2 FQNEAQ. V trimming: 5 bases; J trimming: 4 bases; junction bases outside the gene matches: 4. The CDR3 DNA is TGTGCCAGCAGCCATGGGGGGGGAGAGACCCAGTACTTC. This gives the protein CASSHGGGETQYF.

The chain combines TRBV27 with TRBJ1-5; 11 bases align to TRBD1. Germline V CDR1 and CDR2: MNHEY, SMNVEV (reference sequence). After removal of 6 bases from V and 9 bases from J, the junction contained 10 bases not matched to a gene. The CDR3 is made up of 15 amino acids. For the CDR3, the DNA is TGTGCCAGCAGAACCACGGGACAGGGGGACTGGCCCCAGCATTTT. Translation gives CASRTTGQGDWPQHF.

CDR3 sequence: CASSSKASGLTGELFF. The CDR3 nucleotides read TGTGCCAGCAGCTCGAAGGCCAGCGGGCTTACAGGGGAGCTGTTTTTT. The chain carries TRBV5-4 and TRBJ2-2, with D tentatively TRBD2 (6 bases). Germline lookup yields CDR1 SGHNT and CDR2 YYREEE (reference sequence). This CDR3 has 16 residues. The V gene lost 3 bases and the J gene lost 8 bases, with 20 bases spanning the gap.

The chain recombines TRBV6-2 or TRBV6-3 with TRBJ2-3; 11 bases map to TRBD2. The germline V gene has CDR1 MNHEY and CDR2 SVGEGT. The CDR3 has 18 amino acids. V dropped 0 bases and J dropped 0; count of bases not matched to a gene: 5. DNA for the CDR3: TGTGCCAGCAGTTACTCTACTAGCGGGGGCCCTAGCACAGATACGCAGTATTTT. Amino acid sequence: CASSYSTSGGPSTDTQYF.

The chain carries TRBV29-1 and TRBJ1-2, with D maybe TRBD1 (6 bases). The V gene lost 6 bases and the J gene lost 2 bases, with 13 bases spanning the gap. Germline V gives CDR1 SQVTM, CDR2 ANQGSEA. This CDR3 is built from 13 residues. CDR3 amino acids: CSVGNRENYGYTF. Written as DNA, the CDR3 is TGCAGCGTCGGAAACAGGGAAAACTATGGCTACACCTTC.

This clone was counted once. The rearrangement uses TRBV5-4 and TRBJ1-6; 8 bases are a match to TRBD1. CDR3 length equals 15 residues. Germline V lookup: CDR1 SGHNT, CDR2 YYREEE (reference sequence). Losses at the gene ends were 2 bases for V and 7 bases for J; bases not matched to a gene: 5. CDR3 sequence (DNA): TGTGCCAGCAGCTTACTGACAGGGGCAAATTCACCCCTCCACTTT. Protein: CASSLLTGANSPLHF.

Here the CDR3 reads CSVDRVLNTEAFF. CDR3 coding DNA: TGCAGCGTGGACAGGGTCTTGAACACTGAAGCTTTCTTT. The chain has TRBV29-1 and TRBJ1-1; 8 positions agree with TRBD1. This CDR3 has 13 amino acids. CDR1 SQVTM and CDR2 ANQGSEA come from the germline V gene. With 6 bases clipped from V and 0 bases from J, the junction kept 3 bases outside the gene matches.

The genes are TRBV27 and TRBJ2-7, with 7 bases identical to TRBD2. V shed 6 bases and J 2 bases; nucleotides not matched to a gene: 10. This CDR3 spans 15 amino acids. Germline V gene lookup returns CDR1 MNHEY and CDR2 SMNVEV (reference sequence). The CDR3 here is CASSYTPGRAYEQYF. The DNA of the CDR3 is TGTGCCAGCAGCTACACCCCAGGGAGGGCCTACGAGCAGTACTTC.

The chain uses TRBV19 and TRBJ2-7; D not certain. This CDR3 contains 13 residues. V was pared by 3 bases and J by 2 bases, with 8 bases between. The germline V gene encodes CDR1 LNHDA and CDR2 SQIVND (reference sequence). CDR3 sequence reads: CASSIGSTYEQYF. The CDR3 DNA sequence: TGTGCCAGTAGTATCGGGTCGACCTACGAGCAGTACTTC.

The chain combines TRBV2 with TRBJ1-5; a possible D gene is TRBD1 (6 bases). Germline CDR1 reads SNHLY; CDR2 reads FYNNEI. V was clipped by 8 bases and J by 6 bases, with 11 bases between them. This CDR3 spans 12 amino acids. CDR3 DNA sequence: TGTGCCAGCCAACAGGGCGGTCAGCCCCAGCATTTT. It codes for CASQQGGQPQHF.

The chain links TRBV13 to TRBJ1-1, with no clear D. Germline assignment: CDR1 PRHDT and CDR2 FYEKMQ (reference sequence). Trimming left V 1 base short and J 10 bases short, with 10 bases between. This CDR3 region has 12 residues. CDR3 in DNA: TGTGCCAGCAGCTTAGATCGTCGAGGAGCTTTCTTT. Its protein is CASSLDRRGAFF. Full variable domain (rest looked up from reference TRBV13 and TRBJ1-1): AAGVIQSPRHLIKEKRETATLKCYPIPRHDTVYWYQQGPGQDPQFLISFYEKMQSDKGSIPDRFSAQQFSDYHSELNMSSLELGDSALYFCASSLDRRGAFFGQGTRLTVV.

The chain employs TRBV7-2 and TRBJ2-5; 7 bases align to TRBD1. J was trimmed by 5 bases and V by 2 bases; bases with no gene match: 2. Germline CDR1 reads SGHTA; CDR2 reads FQGNSA. The CDR3 runs 13 residues. The CDR3 sequence is CASSLSQGETQYF. The CDR3 DNA reads TGTGCCAGCAGCTTATCACAGGGGGAGACCCAGTACTTC.

The rearrangement joins TRBV5-1 to TRBJ2-1; 11 bases match TRBD2. CDR3 length: 15 amino acids. CDR1 is SGHRS and CDR2 is YFSETQ in the germline V gene. Trimming removed 3 bases from V and 4 bases from J; junction bases left unmatched: 3. The CDR3 coding sequence is TGCGCCAGCAGCTCCGGGACTAGCGGTTACAATGAGCAGTTCTTC. Translating gives CASSSGTSGYNEQFF.

The gene calls are TRBV3-1 (or the pseudogene TRBV3-2) and TRBJ2-5; 9 positions agree with TRBD2. Germline V gene lookup returns CDR1 LGHDT and CDR2 YNNKEL (reference sequence). The CDR3 is 16 residues long. Trimming at V came to 1 base and at J to 2 bases, leaving 5 bases not matched to a gene. DNA of the CDR3: TGTGCCAGCAGCCAAGGACTAGCGGTGGATCAAGAGACCCAGTACTTC. It yields the protein CASSQGLAVDQETQYF.

This chain joins TRBV6-2 or TRBV6-3 and TRBJ2-3, with TRBD2 matching 10 bases. This CDR3 is 16 amino acids long. The V gene's germline CDR1 is MNHEY and CDR2 SVGEGT. Germline trimming cut 5 bases from V and 2 bases from J; bases unmatched to any gene: 7. The CDR3 DNA reads TGTGCCAGCAGTCGCCCTAGCGGGGGCCACACAGATACGCAGTATTTT. Amino acids: CASSRPSGGHTDTQYF.

This chain uses TRBV28 with TRBJ2-5; 8 nucleotides match TRBD2. Germline values: CDR1 MDHEN, CDR2 SYDVKM. With 5 bases clipped from V and 2 bases from J, the junction kept 4 bases outside the gene matches. The CDR3 has 14 amino acids. The CDR3 nucleotides read TGTGCCAGCAGTGAGCGGGGGTTGCAAGAGACCCAGTACTTC. This sequence encodes CASSERGLQETQYF. Supplemented by reference TRBV28 and TRBJ2-5, the full variable domain reads DVKVTQSSRYLVKRTGEKVFLECVQDMDHENMFWYRQDPGLGLRLIYFSYDVKMKEKGDIPEGYSVSREKKERFSLILESASTNQTSMYLCASSERGLQETQYFGPGTRLLVL.

This clone showed up just a few times. The chain couples TRBV15 to TRBJ2-7, with 12 nucleotides matching TRBD1. This CDR3 region has 15 residues. Losses at the gene ends were 3 bases for V and 4 bases for J; bases not matched to a gene: 4. Germline V gene data show CDR1 as LNHNV and CDR2 as YYDKDF (reference sequence). CDR3 DNA sequence: TGTGCCACCAGCAGGGGGACAGGGGGCCGGTACGAGCAGTACTTC. Protein product: CATSRGTGGRYEQYF.

This chain links TRBV4-2 with TRBJ2-6; D unresolved. V lost 2 bases to trimming and J lost 4 bases, with 9 bases between them. The CDR3 loop spans 15 amino acids. Germline V gene sequence: CDR1 LGHNA, CDR2 YNFKEQ. CDR3 amino acids: CASSQPGNGANVLTF. The CDR3 DNA is TGTGCCAGCAGCCAACCAGGTAACGGGGCCAACGTCCTGACTTTC.